Listed here are 15 T cell receptor beta chains from one sample, sequenced in a study of blood T cell repertoires in COVID-19. Sequencing was performed with immunoSEQ multiplex PCR; in TCRdb, only in-frame clones are kept and a portion is missing. The sample records over 200,000 clones, around 84% being singletons. Sequenced input: peripheral blood. These receptors all come from a man older than 75 with acute or convalescent COVID-19.

The chain joins TRBV4-3 to TRBJ2-6, with TRBD1 matching over 9 bases. The length of the CDR3 is 17 residues. J lost 0 bases, V lost 3 bases, and 3 bases had no gene match. Germline V gene data show CDR1 as LGHNA and CDR2 as YSLEER. The DNA of the CDR3 is TGCGCCAGCAGCCAGGGACAGGGAGTCTCTGGGGCCAACGTCCTGACTTTC. It specifies CASSQGQGVSGANVLTF.

This chain joins TRBV2 and TRBJ1-6, with D possibly being TRBD1 (5 bases). The CDR3 consists of 13 residues. Germline V lookup: CDR1 SNHLY, CDR2 FYNNEI. Deletions cut 4 bases from V and 10 bases from J, with 11 bases between. The CDR3 loop reads CASSGAGNSPLHF. CDR3 sequence (DNA): TGTGCCAGCAGTGGGGCAGGGAACTCACCCCTCCACTTT.

The chain uses TRBV18 and TRBJ2-7; 9 nucleotides agree with TRBD1. Germline CDR1 is KGHSH and CDR2 is LQKENI. The CDR3 contains 13 residues. V trimming: 3 bases; J trimming: 6 bases; junction bases outside the gene matches: 3. As DNA, the CDR3 is TGTGCCAGCTCACCCGGGACAGGGCTCGAGCAGTACGTC. Its protein product is CASSPGTGLEQYV.

This chain links TRBV7-9 with TRBJ2-7; TRBD1 matches at 9 bases. There are 16 residues in the CDR3. Looked up from germline, CDR1 is SEHNR and CDR2 is FQNEAQ (reference sequence). The V segment lost 4 bases and the J segment 2 bases; nucleotides outside the gene matches: 9. The CDR3 spells CASSSTQGTGPYEQYV. The CDR3 nucleotides read TGTGCCAGCAGCTCGACCCAGGGGACAGGGCCCTACGAGCAGTACGTC.

This chain joins TRBV25-1 and TRBJ2-1; D might be TRBD2 (7 bases). Germline lookup yields CDR1 MGHDK and CDR2 SYGVNS. This CDR3 contains 17 residues. V lost 4 bases and J lost 3, with 19 bases in between. The CDR3 coding sequence is TGTGCCAGCAGTGGATTTACAGGGAGGGGAAACTACAATGAGCAGTTCTTC. This gives the protein CASSGFTGRGNYNEQFF. The full variable domain, in which reference TRBV25-1 and TRBJ2-1 provide the parts outside the CDR3, is EADIYQTPRYLVIGTGKKITLECSQTMGHDKMYWYQQDPGMELHLIHYSYGVNSTEKGDLSSESTVSRIRTEHFPLTLESARPSHTSQYLCASSGFTGRGNYNEQFFGPGTRLTVL.

The chain links TRBV9 to TRBJ2-7; D is ambiguous. With 4 bases removed from V and 3 bases from J, the gap between germline ends came to 11 bases. The CDR3 consists of 13 residues. In germline, CDR1 is SGDLS, CDR2 YYNGEE. As DNA, the CDR3 is TGTGCCAGCAGCCCCCGGTCCCTCTACGAGCAGTACGTC. Translating gives CASSPRSLYEQYV.

The rearrangement joins TRBV7-2 to TRBJ2-7; possible D gene TRBD2, 5 bases. The CDR3 consists of 14 residues. Germline CDR1 is SGHTA and CDR2 is FQGNSA. V lost 0 bases and J lost 5, with 11 bases in between. CDR3: CASSLAGVSHEQYF. For the CDR3, the DNA is TGTGCCAGCAGCTTAGCCGGGGTTTCCCACGAGCAGTACTTC.

The chain has TRBV6-5 and TRBJ1-2; D is perhaps TRBD1 (5 bases). V lost 0 bases and J 4 bases, leaving 12 bases between the germline ends. The CDR3 spans 15 residues. Germline CDR1 is MNHEY and CDR2 is SVGAGI. The CDR3 bases are TGTGCCAGCAGTTACTCAGGCAGGGTTGGCTATGGCTACACCTTC. Translation gives CASSYSGRVGYGYTF.

The rearrangement joins TRBV12-3 or TRBV12-4 to TRBJ1-1; TRBD1 is a possible D gene (6 bases). V lost 6 bases and J 2 bases, leaving 10 bases between the germline ends. CDR3 size: 13 residues. The CDR3 region is CASRQGLNTEAFF. The CDR3, as DNA: TGTGCCAGCAGACAGGGTTTAAACACTGAAGCTTTCTTT.

The rearrangement uses TRBV24-1 and TRBJ2-2, with D tentatively TRBD2 (5 bases). Per germline, CDR1 KGHDR and CDR2 SFDVKD. Trimming pared 9 bases from V and 6 bases from J, leaving 7 bases between. The CDR3 covers 11 residues. The CDR3 nucleotides are TGTGCCACCTCAGCGGCCGGGGAGCTGTTTTTT. This gives the protein CATSAAGELFF.

The rearrangement links TRBV23-1 to TRBJ2-1; 9 positions agree with TRBD1. TRBV23-1 qualifies as an ORF whose function is uncertain. Trimming removed 2 bases from V and 3 bases from J; junction bases left unmatched: 11. The CDR3 loop spans 18 amino acids. CDR3 in DNA: TGCGCCAGCAGTCAACCGATAACAGGGGGCCCTTTCTACAATGAGCAGTTCTTC. Its translation is CASSQPITGGPFYNEQFF.

The chain recombines TRBV11-2 with TRBJ2-2, with no clear D. This CDR3 has 12 amino acids. Germline V gene lookup returns CDR1 SGHAT and CDR2 FQNNGV. V gave up 4 bases and J gave up 4 bases, with 4 bases separating them. CDR3 nucleotide sequence: TGTGCCAGCAGCTCTACCACCGGGGAGCTGTTTTTT. Its translation: CASSSTTGELFF.

V gene TRBV29-1 combines with J gene TRBJ1-2; possible D gene TRBD1, 6 bases. V was shortened by 4 bases and J by 2 bases, with 14 bases between the two germline ends. CDR1 is SQVTM and CDR2 is ANQGSEA in the germline V gene. The CDR3 has 14 amino acids. CDR3 in amino acids: CSVAGVSENYGYTF. CDR3 nucleotide sequence: TGCAGCGTTGCAGGGGTCAGTGAGAACTATGGCTACACCTTC.

This chain joins TRBV7-2 and TRBJ1-4; D perhaps matches TRBD1 (5 bases). CDR1 is SGHTA, CDR2 FQGNSA, per germline. V was shortened by 4 bases and J by 2 bases, with 14 bases between the two germline ends. The CDR3 runs 16 residues. The CDR3 DNA reads TGTGCCAGCAGCTCGTCCTGGGGGGGGACTAATGAAAAACTGTTTTTT. Its protein product is CASSSSWGGTNEKLFF.

The sample holds a few counts of this clone. The chain is built from TRBV5-1 and TRBJ2-1; a weak D match, TRBD1 (5 bases). This CDR3 has 15 residues. V dropped 0 bases and J dropped 5 bases, with 12 bases sitting between them. Germline-derived CDR1 and CDR2 are SGHRS and YFSETQ. This chain's CDR3 is CASSLVAGNNNEQFF. As DNA, the CDR3 is TGCGCCAGCAGCTTGGTAGCAGGGAACAACAATGAGCAGTTCTTC.